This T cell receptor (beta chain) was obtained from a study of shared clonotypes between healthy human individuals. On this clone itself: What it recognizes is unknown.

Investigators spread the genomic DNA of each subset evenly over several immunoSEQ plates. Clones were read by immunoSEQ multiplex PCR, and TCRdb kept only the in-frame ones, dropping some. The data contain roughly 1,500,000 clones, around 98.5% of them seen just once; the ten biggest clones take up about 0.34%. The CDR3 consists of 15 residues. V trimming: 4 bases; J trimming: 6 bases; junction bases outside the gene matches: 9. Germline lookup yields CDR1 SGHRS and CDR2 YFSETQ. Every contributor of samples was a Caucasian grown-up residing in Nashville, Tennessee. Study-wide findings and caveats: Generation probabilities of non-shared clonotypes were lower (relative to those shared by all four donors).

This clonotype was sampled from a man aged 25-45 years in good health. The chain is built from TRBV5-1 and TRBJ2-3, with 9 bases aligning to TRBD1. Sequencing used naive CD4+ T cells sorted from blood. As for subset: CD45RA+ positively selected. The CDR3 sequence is CASSARDRAGDTQYF. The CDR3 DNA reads TGCGCCAGCAGCGCCCGGGACAGGGCAGGTGATACGCAGTATTTT.